This entry describes one T cell receptor beta chain. The sample originates from a study of blood T cell repertoires in COVID-19. Study-level information: Samples came from the United States, Italy and Spain, spanning acute and convalescent COVID-19. Nucleic acid was either cDNA or gDNA, and it came from T cells, B-cell-depleted T cells, or PBMCs.

In the original analysis: Reference gene primer amplification gave estimated nucleated cell counts. Produced via immunoSEQ multiplex PCR; TCRdb's table is partial and in-frame only. V and J calls and clone size come straight from that table; D and trimming were deduced from the DNA. The sample includes 85,000 to 90,000 clones, about 88% of them seen just once. Sample: peripheral blood. The TCR originated in an elderly man with active or convalescent COVID-19.

The CDR3: CASNGGEGEKLFF. In DNA, the CDR3 is TGTGCCAGCAATGGGGGCGAGGGGGAAAAACTGTTTTTT. The chain couples TRBV9 to TRBJ1-4; tentatively, D is TRBD1 (6 bases). CDR1 is SGDLS and CDR2 is YYNGEE in the germline V gene. CDR3 size: 13 residues. V dropped 6 bases and J dropped 8 bases, with 14 bases sitting between them. The full variable domain, rest sourced from reference TRBV9 and TRBJ1-4, is DSGVTQTPKHLITATGQRVTLRCSPRSGDLSVYWYQQSLDQGLQFLIQYYNGEERAKGNILERFSAQQFPDLHSELNLSSLELGDSALYFCASNGGEGEKLFFGSGTQLSVL.